This passage covers 2 T cell receptor beta chains from one sample sequenced in a study of vaccination effects on CD4 cells after COVID-19. Subsequent to a culture period of around 10 days, CD4+ T cells were isolated. The person had PCR-confirmed SARS-CoV-2 infection between March and December 2020. Participants each got two BNT162b2 or mRNA-1273 vaccine doses. Method: immunoSEQ multiplex PCR; TCRdb's copy keeps in-frame clones and lacks some. The data contain tens of thousands of clones, approximately 81% of them seen just once; the ten biggest clones take up around 7%. Their recognized antigens are unknown. The input for sequencing was CD4+ T cells from PBMCs cultured without peptide, taken after COVID-19 vaccination. Receptor source: a human donor who had a prior SARS-CoV-2 infection.

The V and J genes are TRBV7-8 and TRBJ2-1, with TRBD2 matching over 8 bases. J lost 7 bases, V lost 6 bases, and 14 bases had no gene match. In germline, CDR1 is SGHVS, CDR2 FQNEAQ. CDR3 length equals 16 residues. The CDR3 coding sequence is TGTGCCAGCAGTAGCCCGGGACTAGGAAAGGAGAATGAGCAGTTCTTC. Amino acids: CASSSPGLGKENEQFF. Filled out from reference TRBV7-8 and TRBJ2-1, the complete variable domain reads GAGVSQSPRYKVAKRGQDVALRCDPISGHVSLFWYQQALGQGPEFLTYFQNEAQLDKSGLPSDRFFAERPEGSVSTLKIQRTQQEDSAVYLCASSSPGLGKENEQFFGPGTRLTVL.

The chain recombines TRBV2 with TRBJ2-5, with 9 bases matching TRBD2. Germline CDR1 SNHLY, CDR2 FYNNEI. This CDR3 comprises 15 residues. V shed 3 bases, J shed 5 bases, and the junction held 7 bases outside the gene matches. DNA of the CDR3: TGTGCCAGCAGTGAGGTTAGCGGGAGCGGGGAGACCCAGTACTTC. Protein sequence: CASSEVSGSGETQYF.